This TCR beta chain was identified during a study of cytomegalovirus exposure and HLA in healthy donors. V was clipped by 9 bases and J by 11 bases, with 16 bases between them. CDR1 and CDR2 from the germline V gene are LNHDA and SQIVND (reference sequence). The CDR3 has 11 residues. This clone showed up just once. This table comes from immunoSEQ multiplex PCR, and its TCRdb copy is limited to in-frame clones, with some not included. Found here are around 150,000 clones, just under 90% of them singletons; the top ten hold 4.2%. This receptor was taken from a man between 18 and 35 years old in good health and CMV-seropositive. The material sequenced was PBMCs. The chain uses TRBV19 and TRBJ1-1, with a tentative D call TRBD1 (5 bases). CDR3 bases: TGTGCCAGCGGCGGTGGGGCGAGGGCTTTCTTT. The encoded protein is CASGGGARAFF.